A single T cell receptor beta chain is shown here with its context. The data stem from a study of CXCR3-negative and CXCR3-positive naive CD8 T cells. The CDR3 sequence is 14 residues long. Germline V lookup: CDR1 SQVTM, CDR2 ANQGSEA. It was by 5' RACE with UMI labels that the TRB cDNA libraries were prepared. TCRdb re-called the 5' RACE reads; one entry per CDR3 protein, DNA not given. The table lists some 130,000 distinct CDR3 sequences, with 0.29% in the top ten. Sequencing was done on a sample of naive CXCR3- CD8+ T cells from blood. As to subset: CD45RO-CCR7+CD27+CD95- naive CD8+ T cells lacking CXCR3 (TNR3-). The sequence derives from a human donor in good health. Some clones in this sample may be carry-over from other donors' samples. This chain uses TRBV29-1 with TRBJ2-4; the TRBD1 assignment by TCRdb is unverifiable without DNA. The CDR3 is CSVESPRDRVGQYF.